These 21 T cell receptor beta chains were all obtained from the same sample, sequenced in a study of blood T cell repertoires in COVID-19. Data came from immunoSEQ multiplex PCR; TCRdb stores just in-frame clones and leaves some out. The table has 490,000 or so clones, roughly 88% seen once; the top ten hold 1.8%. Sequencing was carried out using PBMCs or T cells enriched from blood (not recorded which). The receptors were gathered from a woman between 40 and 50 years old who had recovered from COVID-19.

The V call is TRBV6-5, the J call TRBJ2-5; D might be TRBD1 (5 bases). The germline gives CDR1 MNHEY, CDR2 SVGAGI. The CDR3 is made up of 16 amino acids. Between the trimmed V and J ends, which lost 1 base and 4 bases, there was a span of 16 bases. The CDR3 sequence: CASSYFSGSRGETQYF. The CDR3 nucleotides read TGTGCCAGCAGTTACTTTTCAGGCTCAAGGGGAGAGACCCAGTACTTC.

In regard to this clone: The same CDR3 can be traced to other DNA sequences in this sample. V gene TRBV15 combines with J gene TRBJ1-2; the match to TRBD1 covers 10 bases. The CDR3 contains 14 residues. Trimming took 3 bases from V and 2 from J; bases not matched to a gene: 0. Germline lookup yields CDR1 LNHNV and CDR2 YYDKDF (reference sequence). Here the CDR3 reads CATSRDRGNYGYTF. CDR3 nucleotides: TGTGCCACCAGCAGGGACAGGGGGAACTATGGCTACACCTTC.

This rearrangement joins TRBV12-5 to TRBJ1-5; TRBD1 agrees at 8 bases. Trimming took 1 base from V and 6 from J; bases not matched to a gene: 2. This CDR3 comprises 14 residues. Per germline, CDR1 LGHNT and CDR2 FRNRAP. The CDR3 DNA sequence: TGTGCTAGTGGTTTGGGACAGGGGATTCAGCCCCAGCATTTT. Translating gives CASGLGQGIQPQHF.

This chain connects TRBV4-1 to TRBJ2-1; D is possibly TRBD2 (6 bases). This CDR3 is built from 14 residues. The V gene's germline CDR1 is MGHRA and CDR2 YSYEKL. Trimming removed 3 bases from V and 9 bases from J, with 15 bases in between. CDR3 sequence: CASSHFLLAAEQFF. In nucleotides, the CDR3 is TGCGCCAGCAGCCATTTCCTACTAGCAGCTGAGCAGTTCTTC.

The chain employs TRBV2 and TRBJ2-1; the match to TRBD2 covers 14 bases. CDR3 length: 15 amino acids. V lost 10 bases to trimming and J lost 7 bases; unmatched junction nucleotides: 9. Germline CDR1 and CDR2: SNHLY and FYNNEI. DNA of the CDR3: TGTGCCACCAGAAAAGGACTAGCGGGAGGTAATGAGCAGTTCTTC. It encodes CATRKGLAGGNEQFF.

CDR3 sequence (DNA): TGTGCCAGCAGGGTAGGACTTCCGTACGAGCAGTACTTC. Translated: CASRVGLPYEQYF. The V and J genes are TRBV2 and TRBJ2-7; tentatively, D is TRBD2 (5 bases). The length of the CDR3 is 13 residues. CDR1 and CDR2 from the germline V gene are SNHLY and FYNNEI. Trimming left V 6 bases short and J 4 bases short, with 13 bases between.

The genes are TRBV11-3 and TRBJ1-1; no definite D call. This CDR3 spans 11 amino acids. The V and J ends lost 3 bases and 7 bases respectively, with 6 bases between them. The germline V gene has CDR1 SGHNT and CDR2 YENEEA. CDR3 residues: CASSLGHEAFF. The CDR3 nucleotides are TGTGCCAGCAGCTTGGGCCATGAAGCTTTCTTT.

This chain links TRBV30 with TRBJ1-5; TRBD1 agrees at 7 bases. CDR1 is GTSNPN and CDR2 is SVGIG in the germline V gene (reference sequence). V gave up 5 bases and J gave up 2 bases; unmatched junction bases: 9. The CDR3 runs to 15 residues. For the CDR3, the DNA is TGTGCCTGGGAGACAGGGAGAGGTGGCAATCAGCCCCAGCATTTT. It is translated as CAWETGRGGNQPQHF.

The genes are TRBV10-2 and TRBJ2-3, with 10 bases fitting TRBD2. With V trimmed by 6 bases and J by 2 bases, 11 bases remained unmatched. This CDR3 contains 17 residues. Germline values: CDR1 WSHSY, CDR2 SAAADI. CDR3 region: CASSVEILAGHTDTQYF. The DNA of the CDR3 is TGCGCCAGCAGCGTCGAGATACTAGCGGGACACACAGATACGCAGTATTTT.

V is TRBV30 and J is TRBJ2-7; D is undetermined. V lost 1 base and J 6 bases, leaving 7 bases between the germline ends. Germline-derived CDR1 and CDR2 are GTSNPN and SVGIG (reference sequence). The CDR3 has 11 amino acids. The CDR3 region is CAWSGTREQYF. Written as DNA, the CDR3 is TGTGCCTGGAGTGGTACTCGCGAGCAGTACTTC.

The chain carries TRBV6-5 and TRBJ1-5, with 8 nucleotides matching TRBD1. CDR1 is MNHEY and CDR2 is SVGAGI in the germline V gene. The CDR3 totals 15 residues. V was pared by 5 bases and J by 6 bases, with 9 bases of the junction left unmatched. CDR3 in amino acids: CASSPRTGRSQPQHF. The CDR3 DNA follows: TGTGCCAGCAGTCCCCGGACAGGGAGGTCTCAGCCCCAGCATTTT.

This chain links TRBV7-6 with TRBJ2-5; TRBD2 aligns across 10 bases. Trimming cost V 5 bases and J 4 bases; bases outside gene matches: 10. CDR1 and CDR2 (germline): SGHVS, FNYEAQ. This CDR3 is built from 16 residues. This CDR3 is CASSPELAGRGETQYF. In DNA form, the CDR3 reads TGTGCCAGCAGCCCCGAACTAGCGGGGAGGGGAGAGACCCAGTACTTC.

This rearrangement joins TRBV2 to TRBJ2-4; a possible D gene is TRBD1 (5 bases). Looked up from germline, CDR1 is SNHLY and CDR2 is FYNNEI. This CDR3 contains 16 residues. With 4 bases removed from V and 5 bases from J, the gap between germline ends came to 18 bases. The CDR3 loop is CASSVSQGLIENIQYF. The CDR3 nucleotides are TGTGCCAGCAGTGTATCCCAGGGATTAATAGAAAACATTCAGTACTTC.

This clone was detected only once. Written as DNA, the CDR3 is TGTGCCAGCAGCTTAGTTGTCTGGGGCGGGAGGTTATACGAGCAGTACTTC. It yields the protein CASSLVVWGGRLYEQYF. The chain carries TRBV11-2 and TRBJ2-7; 8 bases agree with TRBD2. J was trimmed by 4 bases and V by 1 base; bases with no gene match: 12. Germline assignment: CDR1 SGHAT and CDR2 FQNNGV. The CDR3 totals 17 residues.

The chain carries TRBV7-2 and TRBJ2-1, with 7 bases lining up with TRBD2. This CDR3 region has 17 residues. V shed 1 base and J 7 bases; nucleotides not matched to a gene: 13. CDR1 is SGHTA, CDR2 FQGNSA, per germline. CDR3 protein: CASSLDYFSGTKNEQFF. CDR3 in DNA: TGTGCCAGCAGCTTAGATTATTTCAGCGGGACTAAAAATGAGCAGTTCTTC.

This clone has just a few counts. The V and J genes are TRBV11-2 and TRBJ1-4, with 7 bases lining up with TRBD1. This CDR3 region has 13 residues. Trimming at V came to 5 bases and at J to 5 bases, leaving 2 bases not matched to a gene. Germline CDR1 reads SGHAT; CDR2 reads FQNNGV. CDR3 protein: CASSRDRNEKLFF. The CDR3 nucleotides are TGTGCCAGCAGCCGGGACAGAAATGAAAAACTGTTTTTT.

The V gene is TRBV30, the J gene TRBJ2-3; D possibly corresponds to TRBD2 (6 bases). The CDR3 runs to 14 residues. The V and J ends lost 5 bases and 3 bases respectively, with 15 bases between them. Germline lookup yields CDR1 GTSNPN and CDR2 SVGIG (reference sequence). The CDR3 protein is CAWEGGPRTDTQYF. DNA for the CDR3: TGTGCCTGGGAAGGAGGGCCGCGTACAGATACGCAGTATTTT.

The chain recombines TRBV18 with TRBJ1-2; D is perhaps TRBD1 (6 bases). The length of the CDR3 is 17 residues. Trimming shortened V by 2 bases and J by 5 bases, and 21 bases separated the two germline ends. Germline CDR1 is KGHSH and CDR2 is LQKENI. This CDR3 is CASSPVLGVQGQYGYTF. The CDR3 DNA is TGTGCCAGCTCACCAGTTTTGGGCGTACAGGGACAATATGGCTACACCTTC.

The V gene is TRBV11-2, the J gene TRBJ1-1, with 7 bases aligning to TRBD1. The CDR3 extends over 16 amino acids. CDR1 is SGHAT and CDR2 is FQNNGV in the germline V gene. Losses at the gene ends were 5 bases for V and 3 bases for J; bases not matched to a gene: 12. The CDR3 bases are TGTGCCAGCAGCCAACCCGGAACAACAGGGGACACTGAAGCTTTCTTT. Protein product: CASSQPGTTGDTEAFF.

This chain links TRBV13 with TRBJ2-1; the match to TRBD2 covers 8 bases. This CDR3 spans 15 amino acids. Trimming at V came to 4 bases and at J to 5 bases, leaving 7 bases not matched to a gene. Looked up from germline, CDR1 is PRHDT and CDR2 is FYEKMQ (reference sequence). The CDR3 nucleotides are TGTGCCAGCAGCTACGGCCCAGCGGGAGACAATGAGCAGTTCTTC. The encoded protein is CASSYGPAGDNEQFF.

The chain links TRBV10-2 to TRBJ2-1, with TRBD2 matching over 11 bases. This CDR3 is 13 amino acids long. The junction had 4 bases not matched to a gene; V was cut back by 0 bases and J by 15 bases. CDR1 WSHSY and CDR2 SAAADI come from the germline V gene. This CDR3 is CASSESRLAGWFF. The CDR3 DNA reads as TGCGCCAGCAGTGAGTCGAGACTAGCGGGATGGTTCTTC.